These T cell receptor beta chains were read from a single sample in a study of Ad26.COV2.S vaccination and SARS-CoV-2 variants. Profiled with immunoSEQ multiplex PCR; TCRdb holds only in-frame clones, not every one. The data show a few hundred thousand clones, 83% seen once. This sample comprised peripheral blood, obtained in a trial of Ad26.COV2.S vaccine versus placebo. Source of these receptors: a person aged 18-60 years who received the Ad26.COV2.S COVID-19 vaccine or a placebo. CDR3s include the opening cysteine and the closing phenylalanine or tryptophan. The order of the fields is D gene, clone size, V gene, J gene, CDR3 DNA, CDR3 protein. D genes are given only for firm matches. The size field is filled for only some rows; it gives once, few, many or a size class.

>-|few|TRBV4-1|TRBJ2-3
TGCGCCAGCAGCCAACAAGGGCGGCGCGGGGATACGCAGTATTTT
CASSQQGRRGDTQYF
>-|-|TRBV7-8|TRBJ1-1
TGTGCCAGCAGCTTGTCCGGGACACAAGCTTTCTTT
CASSLSGTQAFF
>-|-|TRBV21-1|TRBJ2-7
TGTGCCAGCAGCATTCGCCGGGACAGCTCCTACGAGCAGTACTTC
CASSIRRDSSYEQYF
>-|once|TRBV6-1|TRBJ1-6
TGTGCCAGCAGTGAAGCCGGGGCAGGGAGGAATTCACCCCTCCACTTT
CASSEAGAGRNSPLHF
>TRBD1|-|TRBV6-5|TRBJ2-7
TGTGCCAGCAGTTGGGGACAGGGGGGATCCTACGAGCAGTACTTC
CASSWGQGGSYEQYF
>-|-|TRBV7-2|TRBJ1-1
TGTGCCAGCAGCCTCTACGGTGGTTGGGCTTTCTTT
CASSLYGGWAFF
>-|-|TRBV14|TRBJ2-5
TGTGCCAGCAGCCAAGCGGGTGTGGAGACCCAGTACTTC
CASSQAGVETQYF
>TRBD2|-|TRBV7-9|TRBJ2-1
TGTGCCAGCAGCTTAGAAGCTCTAGCGGGGGGGAGCTACAATGAGCAGTTCTTC
CASSLEALAGGSYNEQFF
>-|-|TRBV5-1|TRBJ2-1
TGCGCCAGCAGCCTGGGGACTGGAGGGACCTCCTACAATGAGCAGTTCTTC
CASSLGTGGTSYNEQFF
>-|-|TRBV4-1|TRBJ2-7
TGCGCCAGCAGCCGGAGGCCAGATTCCTACGAGCAGTACTTC
CASSRRPDSYEQYF
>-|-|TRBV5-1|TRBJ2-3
TGCGCCAGCAGCTTGGAGGCAACTAGCACAGATACGCAGTATTTT
CASSLEATSTDTQYF
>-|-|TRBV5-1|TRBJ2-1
TGCGCCAGCAGCTCAGACGGGGCCGGGGTCAATGAGCAGTTCTTC
CASSSDGAGVNEQFF
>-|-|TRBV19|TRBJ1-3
TGTGCCAGTTCGGGCGGAAACACCATATATTTT
CASSGGNTIYF
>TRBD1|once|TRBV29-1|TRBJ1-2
TGCAGCGTGACGGACAGGGGGCGGACTAACTATGGCTACACCTTC
CSVTDRGRTNYGYTF
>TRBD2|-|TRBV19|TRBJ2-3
TGTGCCAGTAGTACTCAGCGGGGGGGCACAGATACGCAGTATTTT
CASSTQRGGTDTQYF
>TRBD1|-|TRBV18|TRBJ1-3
TGTGCCAGCTCACCATTGTCGCAGACAGGGAACACCATATATTTT
CASSPLSQTGNTIYF
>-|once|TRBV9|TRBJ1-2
TGTGCCAGCAGCGTGGGGTTTGGCTACACCTTC
CASSVGFGYTF
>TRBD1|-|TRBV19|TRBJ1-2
TGTGCCAGTAACCCGACAGGGATGGGCTACACCTTC
CASNPTGMGYTF
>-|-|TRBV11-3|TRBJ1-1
TGTGCCAGCAGATGGGGGGGAACTGAAGCTTTCTTT
CASRWGGTEAFF
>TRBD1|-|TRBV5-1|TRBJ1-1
TGCGCCAGCAGCTTGGATCCCCCAGGGGGATGGGAGAACACTGAAGCTTTCTTT
CASSLDPPGGWENTEAFF
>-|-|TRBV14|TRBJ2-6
TGTGCCAGCAGCCACCGCACAGGTACAGCTGGGGCCAACGTCCTGACTTTC
CASSHRTGTAGANVLTF
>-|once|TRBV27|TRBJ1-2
TGTGCCAGCAGTTTGTTCAGGGGTGATGGCTACACCTTC
CASSLFRGDGYTF
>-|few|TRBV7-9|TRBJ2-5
TGTGCCAGCAGCTTAGCCCTCGAGGGGCAGAAGGCGGAGACCCAGTACTTC
CASSLALEGQKAETQYF
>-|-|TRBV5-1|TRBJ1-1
TGCGCCAGCAGCCGGGTTGAACACTCCACTGAAGCTTTCTTT
CASSRVEHSTEAFF
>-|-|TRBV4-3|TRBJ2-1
TGCGCCAGCAGCCAAGAGGCGGATGAGCAGTTCTTC
CASSQEADEQFF
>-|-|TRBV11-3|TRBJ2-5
TGTGCCAGCAGCTTAGTACAGGGCCAAGAGACCCAGTACTTC
CASSLVQGQETQYF
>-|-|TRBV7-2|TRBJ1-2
TGTGCCAGCAGCCCTGGGGGCCTCTATGGCTACACCTTC
CASSPGGLYGYTF
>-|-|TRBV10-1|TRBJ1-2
TGCGCCAGCACCTTACGGGGAAACTATGGCTACACCTTC
CASTLRGNYGYTF
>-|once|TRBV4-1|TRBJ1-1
TGCGCCAGCAGCCAAGGTCCCGCGAGAGGGCGCACTGAAGCTTTCTTT
CASSQGPARGRTEAFF
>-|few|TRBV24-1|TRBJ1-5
TGTGCCACCAGTGATCCCAGGGCCGGGGAGCAGCCCCAGCATTTT
CATSDPRAGEQPQHF
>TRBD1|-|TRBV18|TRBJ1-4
TGTGCCAGCTCATCCGGGACAGTGGAAAAACTGTTTTTT
CASSSGTVEKLFF
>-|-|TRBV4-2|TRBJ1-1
TGTGCCAGCAGCCATAACCCAGGGTTAACGAACACTGAAGCTTTCTTT
CASSHNPGLTNTEAFF
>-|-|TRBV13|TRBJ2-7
TGTGCCAGCCAGGAGGGGGCAGGGGAGAAGTACTTC
CASQEGAGEKYF
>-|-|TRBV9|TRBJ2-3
TGTGCCAGCAGCGTTTACGGGAGAAGCACAGATACGCAGTATTTT
CASSVYGRSTDTQYF
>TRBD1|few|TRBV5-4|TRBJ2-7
TGTGCCAGCAGCTTGCGGACCGGGACAGGGAACGAGCAGTACTTC
CASSLRTGTGNEQYF
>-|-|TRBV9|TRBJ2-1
TGTGCCAGCAGCGCCTTCGGGACGACCAACAATGAGCAGTTCTTC
CASSAFGTTNNEQFF
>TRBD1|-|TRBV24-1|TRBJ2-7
TGTGCCACCTCCGGGACAGGGGCCTACGAGCAGTACTTC
CATSGTGAYEQYF
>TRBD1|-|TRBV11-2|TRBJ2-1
TGTGCCAGCAGGAGACCGGGACAGGGGAAACTTAATGAGCAGTTCTTC
CASRRPGQGKLNEQFF
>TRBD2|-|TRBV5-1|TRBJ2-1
TGCGCCAGCAGCATAGCGGGTCCGGACAATGAGCAGTTCTTC
CASSIAGPDNEQFF
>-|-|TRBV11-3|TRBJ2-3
TGTGCCAGCAGCCCATGGACAGGGTCCTCGCGGGAGGGAAGCACAGATACGCAGTATTTT
CASSPWTGSSREGSTDTQYF
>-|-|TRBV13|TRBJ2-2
TGTGCCAGCAAGGGGGTGTACACCGGGGAGCTGTTTTTT
CASKGVYTGELFF
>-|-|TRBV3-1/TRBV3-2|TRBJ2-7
TGTGCCAGCAGCCCCGTGCCGGTTGCTGGCGAGCAGTACTTC
CASSPVPVAGEQYF
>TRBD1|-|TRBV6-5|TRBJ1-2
TGTGCCAGCAGACGCGCAGGGGGCTATGGCTACACCTTC
CASRRAGGYGYTF